This passage covers 9 T cell receptor beta chains from one sample sequenced in a study of breast tumors, draining lymph nodes, adjacent tissues. Breast cancer patients provided tissue from their axillary draining lymph nodes. TCRdb reprocessed the multiplex PCR reads with MiXCR, giving one entry per CDR3 protein. In the table there are some 100,000 distinct CDR3 sequences, 20% to 25% of which are singletons. Source material: axillary lymph node tissue. The receptors originated from a female donor with breast cancer. Some clones in this sample may be carry-over from other donors' samples.

Many counts were recorded for this clonotype. The chain carries TRBV29-1 and TRBJ2-1, with TRBD1 matching over 10 bases. Germline V gives CDR1 SQVTM, CDR2 ANQGSEA. The trim removed 6 bases at V and 4 bases at J, leaving 3 bases unmatched. The CDR3 sequence is 13 residues long. The chain's CDR3 is CSVRDRGYNEQFF. The CDR3 DNA follows: TGCAGCGTACGGGACAGGGGTTACAATGAGCAGTTCTTC.

This clonotype was seen at least ten times. The chain is built from TRBV7-9 and TRBJ1-2; 9 positions agree with TRBD1. Germline CDR1 SEHNR, CDR2 FQNEAQ (reference sequence). V was clipped by 5 bases and J by 3 bases; unmatched bases: 4. The CDR3 consists of 14 residues. This CDR3 reads CASSTGQGHYGYTF. The CDR3 coding sequence is TGTGCCAGCAGCACCGGACAGGGGCACTATGGCTACACCTTC.

The chain has TRBV20-1 and TRBJ2-1; 10 nucleotides match TRBD1. The CDR3 covers 14 residues. Germline loops: CDR1 DFQATT, CDR2 SNEGSKA (reference sequence). CDR3 residues: CSLTRTGGYNEQFF. CDR3 sequence (DNA): TGCAGCCTAACGCGGACAGGGGGGTACAATGAGCAGTTCTTC.

This chain uses TRBV12-2 with TRBJ2-7; the table calls TRBD1, which could not be checked here. TRBV12-2 has pseudogene status. The CDR3 is made up of 17 amino acids. The CDR3 DNA reads as TGTGCAAGTCGCTTAGCCTGGGCGGCACCCCTTAGCTACGAGCAGTACTTC. Its protein product is CASRLAWAAPLSYEQYF.

This clonotype was seen repeatedly, ten times or more. The V call is TRBV29-1, the J call TRBJ2-7; 9 nucleotides align to TRBD1. This CDR3 spans 14 amino acids. The ends lost 4 bases at V and 3 bases at J; junction bases unmatched: 7. Germline CDR1 and CDR2: SQVTM and ANQGSEA. The CDR3 DNA reads as TGCAGCGTTGTAGTTGGGACAGGGATCTACGAGCAGTACTTC. As protein: CSVVVGTGIYEQYF.

This clonotype was detected ten times or more. This sequence joins TRBV19 and TRBJ1-2, with 7 bases aligning to TRBD1. Trimming removed 6 bases from V and 6 bases from J; junction bases left unmatched: 10. The CDR3 length is 14 residues. Germline V lookup: CDR1 LNHDA, CDR2 SQIVND (reference sequence). CDR3 DNA: TGTGCCAGTAGCTCTCTTGTAGGGGGCGATGGCTACACCTTC. It is translated as CASSSLVGGDGYTF.

The table lists this clonotype with many counts. This chain joins TRBV6-1 and TRBJ2-7; 8 nucleotides match TRBD1. The CDR3 contains 15 residues. The V gene end was trimmed by 7 bases and the J gene end by 2 bases; junction bases not matched to a gene: 10. The germline V gene encodes CDR1 MNHNS and CDR2 SASEGT. CDR3 in amino acids: CASTLPRGLPYEQYF. The CDR3 DNA sequence: TGTGCCAGCACCCTACCCAGGGGGCTGCCCTACGAGCAGTACTTC.

This clonotype was found many times. The rearrangement links TRBV6-1 to TRBJ2-3, with D possibly TRBD2 on 6 matching bases. Germline CDR1 is MNHNS and CDR2 is SASEGT. Trimming stripped 7 bases from V and 4 bases from J, with 18 bases between. This CDR3 contains 15 residues. CDR3 in amino acids: CASTSAEDGSDTQYF. CDR3 DNA sequence: TGTGCCAGCACTAGCGCAGAGGACGGGTCAGATACGCAGTATTTT.

This clonotype was picked up many times. J is TRBJ1-2 and V is TRBV5-1; D not certain. The CDR3 covers 12 residues. The germline V gene encodes CDR1 SGHRS and CDR2 YFSETQ. V was pared by 4 bases and J by 4 bases, with 8 bases between. Here the CDR3 DNA reads TGCGCCAGCAGCGCGGACGCCTATGGCTACACCTTC. Translation: CASSADAYGYTF. Full variable domain (missing parts from reference TRBV5-1 and TRBJ1-2): KAGVTQTPRYLIKTRGQQVTLSCSPISGHRSVSWYQQTPGQGLQFLFEYFSETQRNKGNFPGRFSGRQFSNSRSEMNVSTLELGDSALYLCASSADAYGYTFGSGTRLTVV.